Listed below are T cell receptor beta chains from one sample, sequenced in a study of blood T cell repertoires in COVID-19. The assay was immunoSEQ multiplex PCR, and TCRdb's table has in-frame clones only and misses some. The table shows more than 40,000 clones, with 65% to 90% occurring only once. What was sequenced was peripheral blood. These receptors were taken from a woman older than 75 with acute or convalescent COVID-19. Each CDR3 is given with its conserved first and last residue. The D gene is left open where the match is weak. Clone sizes are given selectively: once, few, many, or a class where the clone is expanded.

DNA: TGTGCCAGCAGCGTTGGGACAGGGGCGGAAAAACTGTTTTTT
CDR3: CASSVGTGAEKLFF
D: TRBD1
V: TRBV9
J: TRBJ1-4
size: -

DNA: TGCAGCGTGACGACGGGGGGCGGATACGAGCAGTACTTC
CDR3: CSVTTGGGYEQYF
D: -
V: TRBV29-1
J: TRBJ2-7
size: -

DNA: TGCAGCCTGGGGGGGGACTATGGCTACACCTTC
CDR3: CSLGGDYGYTF
D: -
V: TRBV29-1
J: TRBJ1-2
size: -

DNA: TGTGCCAGCAGCCAAGGGGCAGATAATTCACCCCTCCACTTT
CDR3: CASSQGADNSPLHF
D: -
V: TRBV3-1/TRBV3-2
J: TRBJ1-6
size: once

DNA: TGTGCCAGCAGCCCAGGCGGGGAGCTGTTTTTT
CDR3: CASSPGGELFF
D: -
V: TRBV7-3
J: TRBJ2-2
size: -

DNA: TGTGCCAGCAGCCAAATCTACAATGAGCAGTTCTTC
CDR3: CASSQIYNEQFF
D: -
V: TRBV7-9
J: TRBJ2-1
size: -

DNA: TGCGCCAGCAGGGGGCAGGGTACTTCACCCCTCCACTTT
CDR3: CASRGQGTSPLHF
D: -
V: TRBV10-2
J: TRBJ1-6
size: -

DNA: TGTGCCAGCAGTTACGGGGGGAATCAGCCCCAGCATTTT
CDR3: CASSYGGNQPQHF
D: -
V: TRBV6-6
J: TRBJ1-5
size: -

DNA: TGTGCCAGTAGTATAATAGAAAATCAGCCCCAGCATTTT
CDR3: CASSIIENQPQHF
D: -
V: TRBV19
J: TRBJ1-5
size: -

DNA: TGTGCCAGCAGCCAAGGGGACAGCCCCTATGGCTACACCTTC
CDR3: CASSQGDSPYGYTF
D: TRBD1
V: TRBV4-2
J: TRBJ1-2
size: -

DNA: TGTGCCAGCAGCCAGCCCCCTGGCCCCCTCCACTTT
CDR3: CASSQPPGPLHF
D: -
V: TRBV14
J: TRBJ1-6
size: -

DNA: TGTGCCAGCAGTGATTGGGGCAAGCAGCCCCAGCATTTT
CDR3: CASSDWGKQPQHF
D: -
V: TRBV6-1
J: TRBJ1-5
size: -

DNA: TGTGCCAGCAGCCCCGGGGGGGGCACAGATACGCAGTATTTT
CDR3: CASSPGGGTDTQYF
D: TRBD2
V: TRBV6-5
J: TRBJ2-3
size: -

DNA: TGTGCCAGCAGCCAAGCGGAGACCCAGTACTTC
CDR3: CASSQAETQYF
D: -
V: TRBV3-1/TRBV3-2
J: TRBJ2-5
size: -

DNA: TGTGCCAGCAGCCCGACCGGGACAGCACCGTCACCCCTCCACTTT
CDR3: CASSPTGTAPSPLHF
D: TRBD1
V: TRBV11-2
J: TRBJ1-6
size: -

DNA: TGTGCCACCCGCCCTCTAGGGGGGGGTAATGAAAAACTGTTTTTT
CDR3: CATRPLGGGNEKLFF
D: -
V: TRBV7-2
J: TRBJ1-4
size: -

DNA: TGTGCCAGCAGCGTTCAGGGCCGTGACGGCTACACCTTC
CDR3: CASSVQGRDGYTF
D: -
V: TRBV9
J: TRBJ1-2
size: -

DNA: TGTGCCAGCAGTCGCGTGGGGGGTGGGCCCAACGTCCTGACTTTC
CDR3: CASSRVGGGPNVLTF
D: -
V: TRBV3-1/TRBV3-2
J: TRBJ2-6
size: once

DNA: TGTGCCAGCAGCGTAGGAAGCGGGGTTGGGACAGATACGCAGTATTTT
CDR3: CASSVGSGVGTDTQYF
D: TRBD2
V: TRBV9
J: TRBJ2-3
size: -

DNA: TGTGCCAGCAGTGAACAGGGAAGGGGTAGCAATGAGCAGTTCTTC
CDR3: CASSEQGRGSNEQFF
D: -
V: TRBV2
J: TRBJ2-1
size: -

DNA: TGTGCCAGTAGTATAGACTACAGGGCACCCAATCAGCCCCAGCATTTT
CDR3: CASSIDYRAPNQPQHF
D: -
V: TRBV19
J: TRBJ1-5
size: -

DNA: TGTGCCAGCAGCGTAGACGAGTCCACTGAAGCTTTCTTT
CDR3: CASSVDESTEAFF
D: -
V: TRBV9
J: TRBJ1-1
size: few

DNA: TGTGCCAGCAGTGAGTTCGACAGCTCTAACTATGGCTACACCTTC
CDR3: CASSEFDSSNYGYTF
D: -
V: TRBV2
J: TRBJ1-2
size: -

DNA: TGTGCCAGCTCACCACCGACAGGGGGCCTCTATGGCTACACCTTC
CDR3: CASSPPTGGLYGYTF
D: TRBD1
V: TRBV18
J: TRBJ1-2
size: -

DNA: TGTGCCAGCAGTGAAAGGGGCTACGAGCAGTACTTC
CDR3: CASSERGYEQYF
D: -
V: TRBV2
J: TRBJ2-7
size: -

DNA: TGCGCCAGCAGCTTCCAGGGGACTAATGAAAAACTGTTTTTT
CDR3: CASSFQGTNEKLFF
D: -
V: TRBV5-1
J: TRBJ1-4
size: -

DNA: TGTGCCAGCATCGGGACAGGGTCGGGTGGCTACACCTTC
CDR3: CASIGTGSGGYTF
D: TRBD1
V: TRBV5-6
J: TRBJ1-2
size: -

DNA: TGTGCCAGCAGCTTAGGGACAGGGAATGGCTACACCTTC
CDR3: CASSLGTGNGYTF
D: TRBD1
V: TRBV7-2
J: TRBJ1-2
size: few

DNA: TGTGCCAGCAGTGGCCGGACAGGGGCCAAGAACACTGAAGCTTTCTTT
CDR3: CASSGRTGAKNTEAFF
D: TRBD1
V: TRBV6-1
J: TRBJ1-1
size: -

DNA: TGTGCCAGCAGCTCCTTACCCTACGGGACACGACCTGGGACCGGGGAGCTGTTTTTT
CDR3: CASSSLPYGTRPGTGELFF
D: -
V: TRBV13
J: TRBJ2-2
size: -

DNA: TGTGCCAGCAGCTTAGACGGGGGCACCGGGGAGCTGTTTTTT
CDR3: CASSLDGGTGELFF
D: -
V: TRBV7-2
J: TRBJ2-2
size: -

DNA: TGTGCCTGGAGTGCTAGGACAGACCATGAGCAGTTCTTC
CDR3: CAWSARTDHEQFF
D: -
V: TRBV30
J: TRBJ2-1
size: once